The following is a TCR beta chain sequence with its context. This sample stems from a study of identical twins. This CDR3 comprises 15 residues. Per germline, CDR1 SGHRS and CDR2 YFSETQ. The V gene lost 4 bases and the J gene lost 7 bases, with 15 bases spanning the gap. MiXCR was run by TCRdb on the 5' RACE reads, yielding one entry per CDR3 protein. The data hold fewer than 900,000 distinct CDR3 sequences, with less than 25% observed a single time. This same sample was also part of a study on T cells expressing NK-cell markers. That report adds: It was sorted CD3+CD56+NKG2C+, CD3+CD56+NKG2C- and CD3+CD56-NKG2C+ T cells that supplied the TCR beta repertoires. For several experiments, T cell sorting was restricted to the alpha-beta TCR population by means of an anti-gamma-delta TCR antibody. In a group of several donors, dominant NKG2C+ clonotypes represented about 1.0-8% of CD8+ T cells.

Sequencing was carried out using PBMCs. The V call is TRBV5-1, the J call TRBJ1-6; D not certain. This sequence was found in a woman aged 18-29 years in good health. The CDR3 region has the DNA TGCGCCAGCAGCCGGACCGGGCAGGTCAATTCACCCCTCCACTTT. Protein sequence: CASSRTGQVNSPLHF.